This record covers a single T cell receptor (beta chain). These data originate in a study of blood T cell repertoires in COVID-19. This CDR3 comprises 15 residues. V was trimmed by 6 bases and J by 5 bases, leaving 17 bases between them. CDR1 is MNHEY, CDR2 SVGEGT, per germline. Profiled with immunoSEQ multiplex PCR; TCRdb holds only in-frame clones, not every one. The top ten clones hold roughly 21% of a sample with just under 45,000 clones, around 87% of them seen once. The chain joins TRBV6-2 or TRBV6-3 to TRBJ1-5, with unresolved D. Sequences were obtained from peripheral blood. The sequence derives from an elderly woman in a cohort sampled during active or convalescent COVID-19. The CDR3 loop reads CASSPGEEFYQPQHF. For the CDR3, the DNA is TGTGCCAGCAGCCCCGGTGAGGAGTTCTATCAGCCCCAGCATTTT.